These T cell receptor beta chains were read from a single sample in a study of blood T cells in healthy people across ages. TCRdb re-called the 5' RACE reads with MiXCR, one entry per CDR3 protein. The sample gives roughly 800,000 distinct CDR3 sequences, roughly 25% of which show up once; around 3% is in the top ten. This same sample was also part of a study on T cells of mothers and their children.

The sample was blood. These receptors were obtained from a boy younger than 18 in good health. The CDR3 runs from the conserved cysteine through the conserved F or W. Fields, in order: V gene, J gene, clone size, D gene, CDR3 protein. A D gene is named only where the DNA matches it firmly. The size field is filled for only some rows; it gives once, few, many or a size class.

v_call: TRBV5-1
j_call: TRBJ2-3
clone_size: NA
d_call: TRBD1
cdr3_aa: CASSNRQGGADTQYF

v_call: TRBV29-1
j_call: TRBJ1-4
clone_size: many
d_call: NA
cdr3_aa: CSGRGLNEKLFF

v_call: TRBV29-1
j_call: TRBJ1-5
clone_size: few
d_call: TRBD1
cdr3_aa: CSVTGDSNQPQHF

v_call: TRBV4-1
j_call: TRBJ1-1
clone_size: NA
d_call: NA
cdr3_aa: CASSPSGLNTEAFF

v_call: TRBV6-5
j_call: TRBJ1-2
clone_size: NA
d_call: NA
cdr3_aa: CATGQQDNYGYTF

v_call: TRBV7-3
j_call: TRBJ2-1
clone_size: NA
d_call: TRBD2
cdr3_aa: CASSAGLAGTYNEQFF

v_call: TRBV6-6
j_call: TRBJ1-3
clone_size: NA
d_call: NA
cdr3_aa: CAGSYWDDGNTIYF

v_call: TRBV20-1
j_call: TRBJ1-6
clone_size: few
d_call: NA
cdr3_aa: CSARGGLESPLHF

v_call: TRBV6-1
j_call: NA
clone_size: few
d_call: NA
cdr3_aa: CASTTDLHYEQYF

v_call: TRBV4-2
j_call: NA
clone_size: few
d_call: NA
cdr3_aa: CASSQGSSGLSSYEQYF

v_call: TRBV30
j_call: NA
clone_size: few
d_call: NA
cdr3_aa: CAWRLVTRRRDEQFF

v_call: TRBV7-8
j_call: TRBJ2-1
clone_size: few
d_call: TRBD2
cdr3_aa: CASSRRTSGVYNEQFF

v_call: TRBV9
j_call: TRBJ2-4
clone_size: few
d_call: NA
cdr3_aa: CASSVGVGENIQYF

v_call: TRBV29-1
j_call: TRBJ1-5
clone_size: few
d_call: NA
cdr3_aa: CSVQTGGGSNQPQHF

v_call: TRBV20-1
j_call: NA
clone_size: NA
d_call: NA
cdr3_aa: CSARDLRGYEQYF

v_call: TRBV13
j_call: TRBJ2-5
clone_size: few
d_call: NA
cdr3_aa: CASSLFGAGQETQYF

v_call: TRBV3-1
j_call: TRBJ2-6
clone_size: NA
d_call: TRBD1
cdr3_aa: CASSPRQGRSSGANVLTF

v_call: TRBV2
j_call: TRBJ2-5
clone_size: NA
d_call: NA
cdr3_aa: CASSMDLQETQYF

v_call: TRBV5-1
j_call: TRBJ2-2
clone_size: NA
d_call: NA
cdr3_aa: CASKRTHASTGELFF

v_call: TRBV12-3/TRBV12-4
j_call: TRBJ2-5
clone_size: NA
d_call: NA
cdr3_aa: CASSSPGGGEETQYF

v_call: TRBV20-1
j_call: TRBJ2-5
clone_size: few
d_call: TRBD1
cdr3_aa: CSASPTGNQETQYF

v_call: TRBV5-1
j_call: TRBJ2-5
clone_size: NA
d_call: TRBD1
cdr3_aa: CASSLRTGLTQETQYF

v_call: TRBV20-1
j_call: TRBJ2-3
clone_size: many
d_call: TRBD2
cdr3_aa: CSARGSGVDTQYF

v_call: TRBV6-2/TRBV6-3
j_call: TRBJ1-5
clone_size: NA
d_call: NA
cdr3_aa: CASSLLDRPQHF

v_call: TRBV6-6
j_call: TRBJ1-2
clone_size: NA
d_call: NA
cdr3_aa: CASSYVGPYGYTF

v_call: TRBV7-6
j_call: TRBJ2-4
clone_size: NA
d_call: NA
cdr3_aa: CASSLENGGGKNIQYF

v_call: TRBV9
j_call: TRBJ1-4
clone_size: NA
d_call: NA
cdr3_aa: CASSGTPSAGLNEKLFF

v_call: TRBV4-3
j_call: TRBJ2-3
clone_size: NA
d_call: NA
cdr3_aa: CASSQDARGTDTQYF

v_call: TRBV3-1
j_call: TRBJ2-7
clone_size: NA
d_call: NA
cdr3_aa: CASSQVPSSSEQYF

v_call: TRBV29-1
j_call: TRBJ2-7
clone_size: NA
d_call: NA
cdr3_aa: CSVADIPYEQYF

v_call: TRBV15
j_call: TRBJ1-2
clone_size: few
d_call: NA
cdr3_aa: CATSRPGRNYGYTF

v_call: TRBV2
j_call: TRBJ2-3
clone_size: NA
d_call: NA
cdr3_aa: CASIGDTQYF

v_call: TRBV9
j_call: TRBJ2-3
clone_size: NA
d_call: NA
cdr3_aa: CASSVGAGRDTQYF

v_call: TRBV10-3
j_call: TRBJ2-1
clone_size: NA
d_call: NA
cdr3_aa: CAISGLLAGDEQFF

v_call: TRBV29-1
j_call: TRBJ1-2
clone_size: few
d_call: NA
cdr3_aa: CSVEDRSYDYTF

v_call: TRBV2
j_call: TRBJ1-5
clone_size: NA
d_call: NA
cdr3_aa: CASSGYRISQPQHF

v_call: TRBV5-1
j_call: TRBJ2-7
clone_size: few
d_call: NA
cdr3_aa: CASSLASTGAGHEQYF

v_call: TRBV6-2/TRBV6-3
j_call: TRBJ2-1
clone_size: few
d_call: TRBD1
cdr3_aa: CASYRGLNNEQFF

v_call: TRBV5-1
j_call: TRBJ1-2
clone_size: few
d_call: NA
cdr3_aa: CASSSYDSFYGYTF

v_call: TRBV30
j_call: TRBJ2-3
clone_size: NA
d_call: NA
cdr3_aa: CAWTASTDTQYF

v_call: TRBV7-7
j_call: TRBJ2-1
clone_size: few
d_call: NA
cdr3_aa: CASSWGTNNEQFF

v_call: TRBV7-2
j_call: TRBJ2-4
clone_size: NA
d_call: TRBD2
cdr3_aa: CASSLRLLAGALAKNIQYF

v_call: TRBV2
j_call: NA
clone_size: few
d_call: NA
cdr3_aa: CASRRETYEQYF

v_call: TRBV7-9
j_call: TRBJ1-2
clone_size: few
d_call: TRBD1
cdr3_aa: CASNPLTGGSGYTF

v_call: TRBV10-3
j_call: TRBJ2-5
clone_size: many
d_call: TRBD2
cdr3_aa: CAISTSDQETQYF

v_call: TRBV7-2
j_call: TRBJ2-3
clone_size: NA
d_call: NA
cdr3_aa: CASSLAPSGDTQYF

v_call: TRBV5-1
j_call: TRBJ2-5
clone_size: few
d_call: NA
cdr3_aa: CASSYSGHNQETQYF

v_call: TRBV28
j_call: NA
clone_size: few
d_call: TRBD1
cdr3_aa: CASTPPPGQGSYEQYF

v_call: TRBV11-2
j_call: TRBJ1-1
clone_size: NA
d_call: NA
cdr3_aa: CASSLMGRTTEAFF

v_call: TRBV20-1
j_call: TRBJ2-5
clone_size: NA
d_call: NA
cdr3_aa: CSATVNEQEAQYF

v_call: TRBV7-3
j_call: TRBJ2-4
clone_size: few
d_call: NA
cdr3_aa: CASSSAGRIENIQYF

v_call: TRBV6-5
j_call: TRBJ2-3
clone_size: NA
d_call: TRBD2
cdr3_aa: CAPRRGGPDTQYF

v_call: TRBV7-9
j_call: TRBJ2-5
clone_size: NA
d_call: TRBD1
cdr3_aa: CASSFRTGEEETQYF

v_call: TRBV5-6
j_call: TRBJ2-1
clone_size: NA
d_call: NA
cdr3_aa: CASSWALTSSYNEQFF

v_call: TRBV27
j_call: TRBJ2-1
clone_size: few
d_call: TRBD1
cdr3_aa: CASSARTGKVWNYNEQFF